The 2 T cell receptor beta chains listed next were all sequenced from one sample in a study of vaccination effects on CD4 cells after COVID-19. Antigens of these TCRs are unknown. Measured with immunoSEQ multiplex PCR; TCRdb has only the in-frame clones, and not every one. Counted here are around 81,000 clones, around 74% occurring once; the ten biggest clones make up roughly 1.2%. Before any sequencing was done, the ViraFEST assay used viral peptide pools to expand antigen-specific CD4+ T cells. The culture ran for nine to ten days, and then CD4+ T cells were isolated. Each participant was given two doses of one vaccine (BNT162b2 or mRNA-1273). Sequencing used CD4+ T cells from PBMCs cultured with HCoV-OC43 spike peptides, obtained after COVID-19 vaccination. The subset here: HCoV-OC43 spike overlapping peptide pool stimulation. These receptors all come from a human donor who received a COVID-19 vaccine.

The chain's CDR3 is CASRKGTEGTNEKLFF. CDR3 bases: TGTGCCAGCAGGAAGGGGACGGAAGGAACTAATGAAAAACTGTTTTTT. This sequence joins TRBV6-6 and TRBJ1-4; TRBD1 might be the D (5 bases). Between the trimmed V and J ends, which lost 6 bases and 1 base, there was a span of 15 bases. This CDR3 is built from 16 residues. CDR1 and CDR2 (germline): MNHNY, SVGAGI (reference sequence).

The chain uses TRBV3-1 (or the pseudogene TRBV3-2) and TRBJ1-1, with a possible D match to TRBD1 (5 bases). The CDR3 consists of 14 residues. The germline gives CDR1 LGHDT, CDR2 YNNKEL (reference sequence). Trimming stripped 3 bases from V and 4 bases from J, with 12 bases between. CDR3 sequence: CASSHASGGTEAFF. The CDR3 region has the DNA TGTGCCAGCAGCCACGCAAGCGGGGGCACTGAAGCTTTCTTT.